This TCR beta chain came from a study of human T cells and chemical hapten exposure. Study results and caveats: In the PT1 data, expanded TCR counts showed a positive correlation with patch test score.

In the study's own analysis: Sampled TCR counts reached a median of about 90,000 per sample, with values ranging from about 23,224 to 690,600. MiXCR, run by TCRdb on the RACE reads, gives a single entry per CDR3 protein. The V and J calls and clone size are TCRdb's, not the authors'. The table lists 100,000 to 120,000 distinct CDR3 sequences, less than 35% of them singletons. The length of the CDR3 is 15 residues. Germline assignment: CDR1 MNHNY and CDR2 SVGAGI (reference sequence). With 5 bases clipped from V and 2 bases from J, the junction kept 3 bases outside the gene matches. Described time point: patch test 3, about 24 weeks after DPC sensitization. Treatment: therapeutic diphenylcyclopropenone sensitization with weekly scalp DPC. Alopecia patients between 18 and 70 years old and suitable for DPC were used as donors. Total RNA was extracted from unfractionated whole blood. This clonotype showed up just once. What it binds is unknown.

The chain is built from TRBV6-6 and TRBJ2-3; TRBD2 agrees at 11 bases. The sample here was whole blood, taken in connection with sensitization to the hapten diphenylcyclopropenone (DPC). The source is a man aged 40-50 years with alopecia areata. Some clones in this sample may be carry-over from other donors' samples. The CDR3: CASSGTSGFTDTQYF. Here the CDR3 DNA reads TGTGCCAGCAGTGGGACTAGCGGATTCACAGATACGCAGTATTTT.